This T cell receptor (beta chain) is from a study of blood T cell repertoires in COVID-19 (dated by TCRdb to 2019 to 2021). With respect to the entire study: Collaborator samples came from the United States, Italy and Spain and covered acute and convalescent phases of COVID-19. The prospective study material was composed of cDNA or gDNA derived from T cells, B-cell-depleted T cells, or PBMCs. The dataset comprised deeply sampled blood TCRbeta repertoires from subjects exposed to, actively infected with, or recovered from COVID-19. The repertoires were released in a freely available public database intended as a resource for research on the immune response to SARS-CoV-2. The samples were drawn from two sources: the first 160 participants of the ongoing ImmuneRACE study, and fewer than 1,500 subjects contributed by 6 global collaborators. A de-identified subject ID, COVID-19 status, age in years and sex were almost always included in the sample metadata. Where available, HLA class I and class II types were obtained from metadata supplied by the sample provider rather than from assay-based typing.

This clone was seen only once. The clone's antigen remains unknown. No qualities accompany the bases; no much larger clone lies one base away. At one collaborating source in Seattle, patients were enrolled during active infection and were followed longitudinally through the course of disease. Each collaborating institution followed its own protocols to collect whole blood in K2EDTA tubes. For TCRbeta analysis, collaborators shipped samples as frozen whole blood, isolated PBMCs, or DNA extracted from either of those sample types. On the study overall, not on this receptor specifically: How much clinical and demographic metadata was included differed by source and by participant, and the metadata was provided uncurated.

The immunoSEQ Assay, a bias-controlled multiplex PCR, was used to amplify TCRbeta CDR3 regions from genomic DNA. From the authors' description of their analysis: The number of nucleated cells in each sample was estimated from the amplification of reference gene primers within the assay. Sequence reads were collapsed and filtered to measure the absolute abundance of every unique TCRbeta CDR3 rearrangement. Productive Simpson clonality was computed per sample as the square root of Simpson's diversity index over productive rearrangements. The clones in this table, taken by TCRdb from immuneACCESS, are in-frame only. Not every clone is retained; where verified, under half of the shortfall comes from an unresolved V gene, and the cause of the rest is unknown. V and J calls and clone size are copied from that table; D and trimming were computed from the DNA. This sample has 390,000 or so clones in its table, and 70% to 90% of those were observed once. The biggest ten clones account for about 3% of the sample.

The TCR comes from a woman in her 30s with COVID-19, enrolled during active disease. Sequenced sample: peripheral blood.

The encoded CDR3 is CASSPDRDTEAFF. The nucleotides read TGCGCCAGCAGCCCTGACAGGGACACTGAAGCTTTCTTT. The sequence links TRBV4-3 to TRBJ1-1; the junction holds 7 bases that match TRBD1. From the germline V gene, CDR1 is LGHNA and CDR2 is YSLEER. The CDR3 runs 13 amino acids, cysteine and phenylalanine included. The retained sequence is limited to the CDR3, 39 bases, with the frame set at the first base. The junction shows trimming of 4 bases on V and 3 bases on J, and the gene matches do not reach 2 bases of it.